The following is a T cell receptor beta chain sequence with its context. Researchers ran the PCR with 60 Vbeta and 13 Jbeta primers. The assay was immunoSEQ multiplex PCR, and TCRdb's table has in-frame clones only and misses some. The sample contains about 180,000 clones, around 80% of which appear only once. V was clipped by 0 bases and J by 0 bases, with 12 bases between them. The CDR3 contains 16 residues. The germline V gene has CDR1 MDHEN and CDR2 SYDVKM. This sample is part of a study of cytomegalovirus exposure and HLA in healthy donors. This TCR was recovered from a woman in her sixties or seventies in good health and CMV-seropositive. V gene TRBV28 combines with J gene TRBJ2-7, with a tentative D call TRBD1 (6 bases). The source material was PBMCs. CDR3 nucleotide sequence: TGTGCCAGCAGTTTATGGGGGGCGAGGGGCTCCTACGAGCAGTACTTC. Its protein is CASSLWGARGSYEQYF.